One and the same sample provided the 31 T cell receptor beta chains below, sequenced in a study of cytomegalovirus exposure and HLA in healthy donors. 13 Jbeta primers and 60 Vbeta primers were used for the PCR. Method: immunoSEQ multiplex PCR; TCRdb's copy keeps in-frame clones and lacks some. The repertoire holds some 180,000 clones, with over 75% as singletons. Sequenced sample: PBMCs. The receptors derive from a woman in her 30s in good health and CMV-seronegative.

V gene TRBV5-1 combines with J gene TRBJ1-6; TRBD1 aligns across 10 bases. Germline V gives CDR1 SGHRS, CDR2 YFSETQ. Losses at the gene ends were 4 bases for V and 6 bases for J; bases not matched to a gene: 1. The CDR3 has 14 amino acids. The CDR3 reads CASSGDRGNSPLHF. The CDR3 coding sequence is TGCGCCAGCAGCGGGGACAGGGGTAATTCACCCCTCCACTTT. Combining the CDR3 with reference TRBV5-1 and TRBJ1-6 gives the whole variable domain KAGVTQTPRYLIKTRGQQVTLSCSPISGHRSVSWYQQTPGQGLQFLFEYFSETQRNKGNFPGRFSGRQFSNSRSEMNVSTLELGDSALYLCASSGDRGNSPLHFGNGTRLTVT.

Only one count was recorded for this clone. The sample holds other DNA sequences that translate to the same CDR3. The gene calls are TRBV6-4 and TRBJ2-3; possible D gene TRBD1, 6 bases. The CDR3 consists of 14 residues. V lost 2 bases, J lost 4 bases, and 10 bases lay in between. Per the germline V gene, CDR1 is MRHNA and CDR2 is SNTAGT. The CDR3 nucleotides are TGTGCCAGCAGTGACGGGCAGGGGTCAGATACGCAGTATTTT. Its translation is CASSDGQGSDTQYF.

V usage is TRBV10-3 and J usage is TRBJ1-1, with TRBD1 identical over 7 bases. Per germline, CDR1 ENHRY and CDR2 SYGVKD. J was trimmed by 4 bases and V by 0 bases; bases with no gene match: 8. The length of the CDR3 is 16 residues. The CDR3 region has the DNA TGTGCCATCAGTGAGTCGACCGCGACAGGGACCACTGAAGCTTTCTTT. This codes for CAISESTATGTTEAFF.

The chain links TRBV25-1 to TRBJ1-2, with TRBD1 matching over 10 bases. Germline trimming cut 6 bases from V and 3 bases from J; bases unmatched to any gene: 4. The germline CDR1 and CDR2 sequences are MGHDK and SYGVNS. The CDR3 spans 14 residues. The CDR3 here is CASSPGQGHYGYTF. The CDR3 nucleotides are TGTGCCAGCAGCCCGGGACAGGGGCACTATGGCTACACCTTC.

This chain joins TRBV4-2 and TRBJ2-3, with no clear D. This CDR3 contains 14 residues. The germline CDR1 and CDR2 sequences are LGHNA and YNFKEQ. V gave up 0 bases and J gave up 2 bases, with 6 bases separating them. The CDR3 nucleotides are TGTGCCAGCAGCCAAGACCCCTCCACAGATACGCAGTATTTT. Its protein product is CASSQDPSTDTQYF.

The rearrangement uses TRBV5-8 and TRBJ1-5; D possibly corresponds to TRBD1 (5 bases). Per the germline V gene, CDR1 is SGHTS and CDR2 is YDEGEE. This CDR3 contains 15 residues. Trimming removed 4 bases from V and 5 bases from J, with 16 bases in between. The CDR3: CASSQGQMTDQPQHF. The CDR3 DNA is TGTGCCAGCAGCCAGGGCCAGATGACAGATCAGCCCCAGCATTTT.

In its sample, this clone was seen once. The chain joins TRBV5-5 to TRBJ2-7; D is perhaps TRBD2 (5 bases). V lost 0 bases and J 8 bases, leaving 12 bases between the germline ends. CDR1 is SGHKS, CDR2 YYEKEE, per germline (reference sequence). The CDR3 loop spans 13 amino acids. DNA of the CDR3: TGTGCCAGCAGCTTGGACGACGGGGTTCAGCAGTACTTC. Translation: CASSLDDGVQQYF.

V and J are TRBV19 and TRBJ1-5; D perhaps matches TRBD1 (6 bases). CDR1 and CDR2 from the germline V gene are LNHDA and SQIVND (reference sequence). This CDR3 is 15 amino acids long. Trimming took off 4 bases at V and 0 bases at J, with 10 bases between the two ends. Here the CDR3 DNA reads TGTGCCAGTAGTACCCAGGGGTATAGCAATCAGCCCCAGCATTTT. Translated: CASSTQGYSNQPQHF.

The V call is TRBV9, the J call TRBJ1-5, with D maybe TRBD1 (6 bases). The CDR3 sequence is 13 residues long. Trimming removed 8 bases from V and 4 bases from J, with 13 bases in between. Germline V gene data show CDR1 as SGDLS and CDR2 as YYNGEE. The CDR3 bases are TGTGCCAGTGGCCGAACAGGGAATCAGCCCCAGCATTTT. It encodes CASGRTGNQPQHF.

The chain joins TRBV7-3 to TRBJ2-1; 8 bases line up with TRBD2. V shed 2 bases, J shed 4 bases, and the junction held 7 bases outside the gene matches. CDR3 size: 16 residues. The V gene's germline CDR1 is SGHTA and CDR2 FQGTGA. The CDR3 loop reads CASSLYGGGTYNEQFF. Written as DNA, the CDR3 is TGTGCCAGCAGCTTATATGGCGGGGGGACGTACAATGAGCAGTTCTTC.

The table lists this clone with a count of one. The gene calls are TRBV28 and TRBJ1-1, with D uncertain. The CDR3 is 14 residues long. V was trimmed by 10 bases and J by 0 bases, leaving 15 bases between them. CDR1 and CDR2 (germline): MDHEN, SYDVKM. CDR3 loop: CATMGGWVNTEAFF. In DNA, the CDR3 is TGTGCCACTATGGGAGGTTGGGTGAACACTGAAGCTTTCTTT.

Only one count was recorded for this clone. The CDR3 region is CASSGGQGNQPQHF. CDR3 in DNA: TGTGCCAGCAGCGGCGGACAGGGCAATCAGCCCCAGCATTTT. The chain is built from TRBV6-1 and TRBJ1-5; 7 bases map to TRBD1. CDR1 MNHNS and CDR2 SASEGT come from the germline V gene. The CDR3 has 14 residues. Unmatched junction bases numbered 4, after V lost 6 bases and J lost 2 bases.

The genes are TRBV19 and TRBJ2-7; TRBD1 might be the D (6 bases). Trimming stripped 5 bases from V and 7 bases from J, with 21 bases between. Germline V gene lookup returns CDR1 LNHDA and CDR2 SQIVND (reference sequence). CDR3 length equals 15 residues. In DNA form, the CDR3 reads TGTGCCAGTAGTGGACTGTTGGGGGCCCCCTGGGAGCAGTACTTC. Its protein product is CASSGLLGAPWEQYF.

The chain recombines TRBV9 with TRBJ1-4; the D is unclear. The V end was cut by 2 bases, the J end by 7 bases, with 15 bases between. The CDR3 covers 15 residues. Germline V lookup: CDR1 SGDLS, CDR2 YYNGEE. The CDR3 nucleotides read TGTGCCAGCAGCGTTCAACCAGACTTGACTGAAAAACTGTTTTTT. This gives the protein CASSVQPDLTEKLFF.

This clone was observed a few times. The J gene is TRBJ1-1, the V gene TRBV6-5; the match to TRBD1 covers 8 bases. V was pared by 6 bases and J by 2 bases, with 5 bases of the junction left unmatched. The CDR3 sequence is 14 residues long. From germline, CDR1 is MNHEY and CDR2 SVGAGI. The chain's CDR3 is CASRRTGPNTEAFF. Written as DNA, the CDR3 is TGTGCCAGCAGGCGGACAGGGCCAAACACTGAAGCTTTCTTT.

The CDR3 region is CASSVNPSTGSLREQYF. The CDR3 coding sequence is TGTGCCAGCAGTGTAAACCCATCGACAGGGAGCTTACGGGAGCAGTACTTC. J is TRBJ2-7 and V is TRBV6-1, with 7 bases identical to TRBD1. The CDR3 spans 17 residues. The germline gives CDR1 MNHNS, CDR2 SASEGT. Losses at the gene ends were 4 bases for V and 7 bases for J; bases not matched to a gene: 19.

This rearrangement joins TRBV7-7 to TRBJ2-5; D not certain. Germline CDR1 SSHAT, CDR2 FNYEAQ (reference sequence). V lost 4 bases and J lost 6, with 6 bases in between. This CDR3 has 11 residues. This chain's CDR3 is CASSSHKTQYF. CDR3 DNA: TGTGCCAGCAGCTCCCACAAGACCCAGTACTTC.

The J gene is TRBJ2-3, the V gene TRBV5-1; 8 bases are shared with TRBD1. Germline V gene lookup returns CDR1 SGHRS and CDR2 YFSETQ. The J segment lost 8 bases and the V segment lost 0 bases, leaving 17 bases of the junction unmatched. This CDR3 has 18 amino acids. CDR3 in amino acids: CASSLGWPAGGSQGTQYF. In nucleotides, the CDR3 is TGCGCCAGCAGCTTGGGTTGGCCGGCAGGGGGCTCCCAAGGTACGCAGTATTTT.

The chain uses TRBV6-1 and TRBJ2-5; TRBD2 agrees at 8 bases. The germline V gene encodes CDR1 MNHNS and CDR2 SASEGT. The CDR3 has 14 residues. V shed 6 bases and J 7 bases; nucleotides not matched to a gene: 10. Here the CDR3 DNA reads TGTGCCAGCAGATCAGCGGGGGAGTTATCGACCCAGTACTTC. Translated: CASRSAGELSTQYF.

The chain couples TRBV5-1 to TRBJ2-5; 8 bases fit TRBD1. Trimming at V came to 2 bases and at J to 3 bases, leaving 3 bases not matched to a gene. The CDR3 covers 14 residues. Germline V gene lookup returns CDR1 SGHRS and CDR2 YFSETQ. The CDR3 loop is CASSLPDREETQYF. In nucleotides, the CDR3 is TGCGCCAGCAGCTTACCGGACAGGGAAGAGACCCAGTACTTC.

CDR3: CASSLEWDRYEQYF. In nucleotides, the CDR3 is TGTGCCAGCAGCTTAGAGTGGGACAGATACGAGCAGTACTTC. The rearrangement uses TRBV7-2 and TRBJ2-7; 7 nucleotides agree with TRBD1. Germline V gene lookup returns CDR1 SGHTA and CDR2 FQGNSA. The CDR3 consists of 14 residues. The J segment lost 4 bases and the V segment lost 1 base, leaving 4 bases of the junction unmatched. The full variable domain, with the rest looked up from reference TRBV7-2 and TRBJ2-7, is GAGVSQSPSNKVTEKGKDVELRCDPISGHTALYWYRQSLGQGLEFLIYFQGNSAPDKSGLPSDRFSAERTGGSVSTLTIQRTQQEDSAVYLCASSLEWDRYEQYFGPGTRLTVT.

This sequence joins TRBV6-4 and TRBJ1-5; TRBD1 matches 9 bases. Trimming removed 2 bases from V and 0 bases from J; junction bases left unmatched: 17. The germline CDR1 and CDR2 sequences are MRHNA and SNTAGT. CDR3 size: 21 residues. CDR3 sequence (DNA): TGTGCCAGCAGTGACCCACAAGGCGGGGACAGGGTGGGTTATAGCAATCAGCCCCAGCATTTT. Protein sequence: CASSDPQGGDRVGYSNQPQHF.

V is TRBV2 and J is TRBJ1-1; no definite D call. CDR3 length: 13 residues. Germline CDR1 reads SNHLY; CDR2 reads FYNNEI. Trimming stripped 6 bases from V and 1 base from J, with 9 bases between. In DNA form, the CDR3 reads TGTGCCAGCAGGGCATCAGGGAACACTGAAGCTTTCTTT. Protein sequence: CASRASGNTEAFF.

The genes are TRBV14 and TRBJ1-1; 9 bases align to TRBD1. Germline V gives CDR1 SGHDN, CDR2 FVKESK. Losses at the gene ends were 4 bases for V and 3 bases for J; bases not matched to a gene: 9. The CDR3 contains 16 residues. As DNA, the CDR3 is TGTGCCAGCAGCCGGCGGACAGGGGTTTACGACACTGAAGCTTTCTTT. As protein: CASSRRTGVYDTEAFF. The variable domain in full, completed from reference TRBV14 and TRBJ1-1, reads EAGVTQFPSHSVIEKGQTVTLRCDPISGHDNLYWYRRVMGKEIKFLLHFVKESKQDESGMPNNRFLAERTGGTYSTLKVQPAELEDSGVYFCASSRRTGVYDTEAFFGQGTRLTVV.

The chain's CDR3 is CASSPDMGAEQYF. CDR3 in DNA: TGTGCCAGCAGCCCCGACATGGGGGCCGAGCAGTACTTC. The chain uses TRBV7-6 and TRBJ2-7; possibly TRBD1 for D (6 bases). V was trimmed by 5 bases and J by 6 bases, leaving 14 bases between them. The CDR3 totals 13 residues. The germline CDR1 and CDR2 sequences are SGHVS and FNYEAQ.

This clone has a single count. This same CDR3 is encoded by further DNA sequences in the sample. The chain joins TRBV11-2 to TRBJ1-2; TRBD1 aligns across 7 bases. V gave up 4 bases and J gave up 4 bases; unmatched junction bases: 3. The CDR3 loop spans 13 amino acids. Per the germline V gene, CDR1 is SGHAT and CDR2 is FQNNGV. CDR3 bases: TGTGCCAGCAGCTCGGGACAGTTCTATGGCTACACCTTC. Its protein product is CASSSGQFYGYTF. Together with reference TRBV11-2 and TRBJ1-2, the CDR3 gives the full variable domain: EAGVAQSPRYKIIEKRQSVAFWCNPISGHATLYWYQQILGQGPKLLIQFQNNGVVDDSQLPKDRFSAERLKGVDSTLKIQPAKLEDSAVYLCASSSGQFYGYTFGSGTRLTVV.

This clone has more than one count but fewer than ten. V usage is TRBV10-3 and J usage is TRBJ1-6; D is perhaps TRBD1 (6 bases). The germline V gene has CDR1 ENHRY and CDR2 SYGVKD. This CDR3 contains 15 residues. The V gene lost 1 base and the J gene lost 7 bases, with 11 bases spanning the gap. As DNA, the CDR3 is TGTGCCATCAGTGAGTTGTTGGGGGCGAATTCACCCCTCCACTTT. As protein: CAISELLGANSPLHF.

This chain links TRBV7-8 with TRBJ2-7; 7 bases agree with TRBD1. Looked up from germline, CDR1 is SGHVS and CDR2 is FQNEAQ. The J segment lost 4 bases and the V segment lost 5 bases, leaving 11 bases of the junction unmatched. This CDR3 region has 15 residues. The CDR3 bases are TGTGCCAGCAGCACATCGACAGGGCCCTTATACGAGCAGTACTTC. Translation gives CASSTSTGPLYEQYF.

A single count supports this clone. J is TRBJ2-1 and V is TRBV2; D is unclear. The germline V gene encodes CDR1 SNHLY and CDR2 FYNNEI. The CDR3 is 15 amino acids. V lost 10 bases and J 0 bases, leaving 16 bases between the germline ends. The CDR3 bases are TGTGCCACCCTCGCGAACCGAGGCTCCTACAATGAGCAGTTCTTC. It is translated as CATLANRGSYNEQFF.

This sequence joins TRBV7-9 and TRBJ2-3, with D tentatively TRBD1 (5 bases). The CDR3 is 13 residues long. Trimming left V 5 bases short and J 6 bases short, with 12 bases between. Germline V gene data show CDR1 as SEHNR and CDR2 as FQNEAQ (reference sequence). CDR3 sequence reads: CASSPTAADTQYF. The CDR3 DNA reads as TGTGCCAGCAGCCCGACAGCCGCGGATACGCAGTATTTT.

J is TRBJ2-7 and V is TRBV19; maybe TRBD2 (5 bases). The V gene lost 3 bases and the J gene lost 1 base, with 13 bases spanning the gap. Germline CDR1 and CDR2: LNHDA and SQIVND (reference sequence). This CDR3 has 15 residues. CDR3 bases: TGTGCCAGTAGTATGGGTGTCGGAGGTTCCTACGAGCAGTACTTC. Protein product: CASSMGVGGSYEQYF. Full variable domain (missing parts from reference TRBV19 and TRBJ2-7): DGGITQSPKYLFRKEGQNVTLSCEQNLNHDAMYWYRQDPGQGLRLIYYSQIVNDFQKGDIAEGYSVSREKKESFPLTVTSAQKNPTAFYLCASSMGVGGSYEQYFGPGTRLTVT.